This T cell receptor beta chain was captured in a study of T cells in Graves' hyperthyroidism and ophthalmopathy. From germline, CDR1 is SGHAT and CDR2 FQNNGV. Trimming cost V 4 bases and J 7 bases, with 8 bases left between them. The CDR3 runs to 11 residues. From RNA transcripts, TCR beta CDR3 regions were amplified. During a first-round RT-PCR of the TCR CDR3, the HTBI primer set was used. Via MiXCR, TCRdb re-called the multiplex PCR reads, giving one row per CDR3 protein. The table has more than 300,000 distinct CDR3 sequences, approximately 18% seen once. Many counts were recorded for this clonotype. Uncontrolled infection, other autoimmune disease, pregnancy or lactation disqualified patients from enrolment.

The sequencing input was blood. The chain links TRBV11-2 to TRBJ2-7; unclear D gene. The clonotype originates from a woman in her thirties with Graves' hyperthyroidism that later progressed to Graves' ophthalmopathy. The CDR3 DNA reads TGTGCCAGCAGCTCCCTATCGGAGCAGTACTTC. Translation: CASSSLSEQYF.